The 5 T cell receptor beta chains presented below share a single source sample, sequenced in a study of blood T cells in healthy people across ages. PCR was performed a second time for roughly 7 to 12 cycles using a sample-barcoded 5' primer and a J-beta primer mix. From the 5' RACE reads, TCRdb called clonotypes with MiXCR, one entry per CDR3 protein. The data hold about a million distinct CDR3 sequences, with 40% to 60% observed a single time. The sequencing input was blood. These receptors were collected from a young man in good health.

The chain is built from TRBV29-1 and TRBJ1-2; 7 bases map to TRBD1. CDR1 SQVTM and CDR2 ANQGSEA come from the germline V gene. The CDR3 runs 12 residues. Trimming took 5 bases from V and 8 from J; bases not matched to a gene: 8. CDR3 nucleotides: TGCAGCGTTCGGACAGGCGGTTTGGGCTACACCTTC. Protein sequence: CSVRTGGLGYTF. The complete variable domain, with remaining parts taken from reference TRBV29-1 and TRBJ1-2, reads SAVISQKPSRDICQRGTSLTIQCQVDSQVTMMFWYRQQPGQSLTLIATANQGSEATYESGFVIDKFPISRPNLTFSTLTVSNMSPEDSSIYLCSVRTGGLGYTFGSGTRLTVV.

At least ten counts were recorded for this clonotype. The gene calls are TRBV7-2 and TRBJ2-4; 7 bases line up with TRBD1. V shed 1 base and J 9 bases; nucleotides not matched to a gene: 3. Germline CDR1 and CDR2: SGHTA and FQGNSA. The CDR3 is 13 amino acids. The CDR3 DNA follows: TGTGCCAGCAGCTTAGAGGGGGCCAGCATTCAGTACTTC. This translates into CASSLEGASIQYF. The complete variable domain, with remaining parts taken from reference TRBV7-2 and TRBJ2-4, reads GAGVSQSPSNKVTEKGKDVELRCDPISGHTALYWYRQSLGQGLEFLIYFQGNSAPDKSGLPSDRFSAERTGGSVSTLTIQRTQQEDSAVYLCASSLEGASIQYFGAGTRLSVL.

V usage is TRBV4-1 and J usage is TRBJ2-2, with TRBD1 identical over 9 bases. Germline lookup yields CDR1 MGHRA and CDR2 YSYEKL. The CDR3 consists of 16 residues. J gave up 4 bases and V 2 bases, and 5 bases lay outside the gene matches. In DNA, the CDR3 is TGCGCCAGCAGCCAACGGGACAGGGTGGCCACCGGGGAGCTGTTTTTT. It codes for CASSQRDRVATGELFF.

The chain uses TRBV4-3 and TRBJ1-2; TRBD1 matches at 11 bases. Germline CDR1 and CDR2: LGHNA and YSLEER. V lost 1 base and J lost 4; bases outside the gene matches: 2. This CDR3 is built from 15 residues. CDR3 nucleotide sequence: TGCGCCAGCAGCCAAGGGACAGGGGGCGTCTATGGCTACACCTTC. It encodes CASSQGTGGVYGYTF.

The CDR3 nucleotides read TGTGCCAGCAGTATGGCTGGCTACAATGAGCAGTTCTTC. Encoded protein: CASSMAGYNEQFF. The rearrangement uses TRBV12-3 or TRBV12-4 and TRBJ2-1; D is unresolved. The CDR3 runs to 13 residues. Deletions cut 5 bases from V and 3 bases from J, with 8 bases between.